This T cell receptor (beta chain) was sequenced for a study of shared clonotypes between healthy human individuals. Study details: Three plates each covered CD4 naive and memory; CD8 naive two, CD8 memory one. Study conclusions and caveats: Genetic and exposure-history diversity was limited by the small donor number.

The naive CD8 fraction comprised CD45RO-negative cells positively selected for CCR7 and excluded terminally differentiated effector memory CD45RA+ cells. Donors were Caucasian adults residing in Nashville, Tennessee, USA. Germline V lookup: CDR1 SGHVS, CDR2 FNYEAQ. The V end lost 5 bases, the J end lost 9 bases, and 14 bases lay between the germline ends. The CDR3 runs to 13 residues. In the case of this clone: Its antigen is currently unknown.

Each subset's genomic DNA was split evenly across several immunoSEQ plates. The assay was immunoSEQ multiplex PCR, and TCRdb's table has in-frame clones only and misses some. The table shows over 2 million clones, with approximately 95% occurring only once. J is TRBJ1-5 and V is TRBV7-6; D is unresolved. The sequencing sample was made of naive CD8+ T cells sorted from blood. The source is a young man in good health. This CDR3 is CASSPSPSWPQHF. The DNA for the CDR3 is TGTGCCAGCAGCCCGTCCCCAAGTTGGCCCCAGCATTTT. Full variable domain (remainder filled in from reference TRBV7-6 and TRBJ1-5): GAGVSQSPRYKVTKRGQDVALRCDPISGHVSLYWYRQALGQGPEFLTYFNYEAQQDKSGLPNDRFSAERPEGSISTLTIQRTEQRDSAMYRCASSPSPSWPQHFGDGTRLSIL.